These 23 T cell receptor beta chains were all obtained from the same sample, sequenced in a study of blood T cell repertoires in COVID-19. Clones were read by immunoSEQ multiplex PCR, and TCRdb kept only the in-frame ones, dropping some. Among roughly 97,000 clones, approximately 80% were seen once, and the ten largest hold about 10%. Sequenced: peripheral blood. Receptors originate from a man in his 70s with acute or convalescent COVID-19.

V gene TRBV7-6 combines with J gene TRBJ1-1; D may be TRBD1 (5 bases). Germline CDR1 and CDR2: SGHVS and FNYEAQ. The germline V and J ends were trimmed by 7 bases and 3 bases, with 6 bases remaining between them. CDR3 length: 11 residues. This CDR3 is CASKGDTEAFF. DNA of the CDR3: TGTGCCAGCAAAGGGGACACTGAAGCTTTCTTT.

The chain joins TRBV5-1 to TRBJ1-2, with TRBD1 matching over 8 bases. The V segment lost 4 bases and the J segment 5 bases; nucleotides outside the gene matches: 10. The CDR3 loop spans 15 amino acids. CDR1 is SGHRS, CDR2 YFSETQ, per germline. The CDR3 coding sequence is TGCGCCAGCAGCGCCGGGACAGGAGAGCTTTATGGCTACACCTTC. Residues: CASSAGTGELYGYTF. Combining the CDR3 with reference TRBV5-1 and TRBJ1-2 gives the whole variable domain KAGVTQTPRYLIKTRGQQVTLSCSPISGHRSVSWYQQTPGQGLQFLFEYFSETQRNKGNFPGRFSGRQFSNSRSEMNVSTLELGDSALYLCASSAGTGELYGYTFGSGTRLTVV.

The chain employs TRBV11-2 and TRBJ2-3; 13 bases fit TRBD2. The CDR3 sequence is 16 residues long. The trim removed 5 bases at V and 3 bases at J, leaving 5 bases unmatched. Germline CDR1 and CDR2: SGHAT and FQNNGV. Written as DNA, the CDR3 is TGTGCCAGCAGCGCGACTAGCGGGAGGCGGACAGATACGCAGTATTTT. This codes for CASSATSGRRTDTQYF. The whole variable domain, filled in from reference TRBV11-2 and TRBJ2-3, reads EAGVAQSPRYKIIEKRQSVAFWCNPISGHATLYWYQQILGQGPKLLIQFQNNGVVDDSQLPKDRFSAERLKGVDSTLKIQPAKLEDSAVYLCASSATSGRRTDTQYFGPGTRLTVL.

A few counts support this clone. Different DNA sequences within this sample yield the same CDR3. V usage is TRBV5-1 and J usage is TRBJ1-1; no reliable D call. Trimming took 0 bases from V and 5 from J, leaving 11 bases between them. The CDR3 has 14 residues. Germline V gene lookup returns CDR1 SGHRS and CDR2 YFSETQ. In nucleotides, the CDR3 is TGCGCCAGCAGCTTGGATGGCCGGGGAACTGAAGCTTTCTTT. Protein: CASSLDGRGTEAFF.

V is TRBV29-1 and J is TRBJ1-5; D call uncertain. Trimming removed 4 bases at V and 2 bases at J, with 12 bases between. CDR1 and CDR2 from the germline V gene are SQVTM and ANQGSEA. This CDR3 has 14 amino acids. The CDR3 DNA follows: TGCAGCGTTGTCGAGGCGCGTGGCAATCAGCCCCAGCATTTT. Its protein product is CSVVEARGNQPQHF. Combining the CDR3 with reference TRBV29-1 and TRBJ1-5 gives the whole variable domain SAVISQKPSRDICQRGTSLTIQCQVDSQVTMMFWYRQQPGQSLTLIATANQGSEATYESGFVIDKFPISRPNLTFSTLTVSNMSPEDSSIYLCSVVEARGNQPQHFGDGTRLSIL.

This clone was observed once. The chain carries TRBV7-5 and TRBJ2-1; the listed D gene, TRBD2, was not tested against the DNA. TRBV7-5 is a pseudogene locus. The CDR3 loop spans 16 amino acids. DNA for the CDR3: TGTGCCAGAAGGGCCATTAGCGGGAGGGGTTGTAATGAGCAGTTCTTC. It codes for CARRAISGRGCNEQFF.

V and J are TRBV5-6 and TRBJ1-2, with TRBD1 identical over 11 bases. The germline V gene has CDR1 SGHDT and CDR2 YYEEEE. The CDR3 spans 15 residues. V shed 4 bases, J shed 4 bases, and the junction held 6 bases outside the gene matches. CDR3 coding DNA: TGTGCCAGCAGCGCCGGACAGGGGGCCGTCTATGGCTACACCTTC. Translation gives CASSAGQGAVYGYTF.

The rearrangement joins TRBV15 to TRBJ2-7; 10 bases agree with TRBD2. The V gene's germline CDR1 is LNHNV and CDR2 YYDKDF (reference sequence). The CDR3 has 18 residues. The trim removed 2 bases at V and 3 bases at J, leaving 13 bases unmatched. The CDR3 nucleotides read TGTGCCACCAGCAGACCAATAGCGGGGGGCCCATCCCACTACGAGCAGTACTTC. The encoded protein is CATSRPIAGGPSHYEQYF.

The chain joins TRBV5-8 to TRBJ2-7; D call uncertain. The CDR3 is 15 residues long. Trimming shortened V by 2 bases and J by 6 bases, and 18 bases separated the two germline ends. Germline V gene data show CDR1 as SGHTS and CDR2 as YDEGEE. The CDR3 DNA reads TGTGCCAGCAGCTTTGGCCGAGGAACCCGTGGCGAGCAGTACTTC. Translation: CASSFGRGTRGEQYF.

Written as DNA, the CDR3 is TGCGCCAGCAGCCCTTCGACAGGGACTGGAAACACCATATATTTT. This translates into CASSPSTGTGNTIYF. This sequence joins TRBV4-3 and TRBJ1-3; 7 nucleotides agree with TRBD1. V dropped 4 bases and J dropped 2; count of bases not matched to a gene: 5. Germline loops: CDR1 LGHNA, CDR2 YSLEER. The CDR3 totals 15 residues.

DNA for the CDR3: TGTGCCAGTAGCCTTAGCGGGGACGCACGCACAGATACGCAGTATTTT. Encoded protein: CASSLSGDARTDTQYF. V is TRBV19 and J is TRBJ2-3, with 8 bases fitting TRBD2. Trimming at V came to 6 bases and at J to 1 base, leaving 9 bases not matched to a gene. Germline CDR1 LNHDA, CDR2 SQIVND (reference sequence). The CDR3 spans 16 residues.

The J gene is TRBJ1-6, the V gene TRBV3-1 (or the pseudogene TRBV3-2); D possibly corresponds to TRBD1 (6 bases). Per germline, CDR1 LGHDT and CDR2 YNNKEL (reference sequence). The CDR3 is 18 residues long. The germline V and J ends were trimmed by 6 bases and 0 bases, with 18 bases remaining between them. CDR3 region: CASSQSITGNSYNSPLHF. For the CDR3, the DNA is TGTGCCAGCAGTCAAAGTATAACAGGGAACTCCTATAATTCACCCCTCCACTTT.

CDR3 protein: CASSYSPGFSSHEQYF. DNA of the CDR3: TGTGCCAGCAGTTACTCACCGGGATTTAGCAGCCACGAGCAGTACTTC. The genes are TRBV6-5 and TRBJ2-7, with a possible D match to TRBD2 (5 bases). The length of the CDR3 is 16 residues. Germline V gene data show CDR1 as MNHEY and CDR2 as SVGAGI. V was shortened by 0 bases and J by 5 bases, with 17 bases between the two germline ends.

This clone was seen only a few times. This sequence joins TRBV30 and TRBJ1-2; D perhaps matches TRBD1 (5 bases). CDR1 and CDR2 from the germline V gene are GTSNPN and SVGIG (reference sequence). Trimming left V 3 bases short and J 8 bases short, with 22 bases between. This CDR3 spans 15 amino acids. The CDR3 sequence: CAWSANGGTGGGYTF. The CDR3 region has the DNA TGTGCCTGGAGCGCTAATGGGGGGACCGGTGGAGGCTACACCTTC.

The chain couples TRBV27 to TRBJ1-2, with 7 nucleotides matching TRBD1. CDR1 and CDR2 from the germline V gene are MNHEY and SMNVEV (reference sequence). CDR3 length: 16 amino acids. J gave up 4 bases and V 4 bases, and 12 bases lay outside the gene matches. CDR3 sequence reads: CASSSDRRLAFYGYTF. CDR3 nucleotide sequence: TGTGCCAGCAGTTCGGACAGGAGGCTTGCCTTCTATGGCTACACCTTC.

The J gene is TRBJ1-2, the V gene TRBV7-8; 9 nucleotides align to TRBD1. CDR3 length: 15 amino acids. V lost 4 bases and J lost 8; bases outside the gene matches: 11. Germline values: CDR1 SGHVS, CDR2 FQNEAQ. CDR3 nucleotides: TGTGCCAGCAGCTCCGTACAGGGGGCTCGGGGAGGCTACACCTTC. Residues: CASSSVQGARGGYTF.

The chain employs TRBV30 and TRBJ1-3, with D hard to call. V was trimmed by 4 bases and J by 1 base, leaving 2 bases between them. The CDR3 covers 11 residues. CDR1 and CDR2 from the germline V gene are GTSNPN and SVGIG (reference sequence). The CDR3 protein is CAWISGNTIYF. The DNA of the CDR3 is TGTGCCTGGATATCTGGAAACACCATATATTTT.

In DNA, the CDR3 is TGTGCCAGCAGCTTGGAGGCAGGGCAAAATTCACCCCTCCACTTT. This sequence encodes CASSLEAGQNSPLHF. The genes are TRBV5-4 and TRBJ1-6; a possible D gene is TRBD1 (5 bases). Germline CDR1 is SGHNT and CDR2 is YYREEE (reference sequence). This CDR3 is built from 15 residues. Trimming removed 0 bases from V and 7 bases from J, with 11 bases in between.

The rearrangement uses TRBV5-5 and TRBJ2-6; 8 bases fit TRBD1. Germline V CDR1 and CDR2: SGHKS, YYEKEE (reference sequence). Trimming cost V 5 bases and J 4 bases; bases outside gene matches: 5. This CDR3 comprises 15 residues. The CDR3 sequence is CASSSTGVGANVLTF. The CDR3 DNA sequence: TGTGCCAGCAGTTCGACAGGGGTCGGGGCCAACGTCCTGACTTTC.

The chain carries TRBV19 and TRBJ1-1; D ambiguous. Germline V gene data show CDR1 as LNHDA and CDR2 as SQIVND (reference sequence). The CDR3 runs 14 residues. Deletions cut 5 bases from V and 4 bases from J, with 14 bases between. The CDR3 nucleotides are TGTGCCAGTAGTGTAGGTGACATCCTCACTGAAGCTTTCTTT. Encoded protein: CASSVGDILTEAFF.

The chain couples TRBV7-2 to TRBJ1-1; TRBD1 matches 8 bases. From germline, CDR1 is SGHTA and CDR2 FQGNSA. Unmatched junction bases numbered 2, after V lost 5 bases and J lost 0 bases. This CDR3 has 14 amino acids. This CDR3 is CASSTTGVNTEAFF. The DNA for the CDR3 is TGTGCCAGCAGCACGACAGGGGTGAACACTGAAGCTTTCTTT.

The CDR3 DNA follows: TGTGCCAGCAGCTTGGCCGTGACGGGACAGGCACCTTTCTTT. It encodes CASSLAVTGQAPFF. The chain couples TRBV5-5 to TRBJ1-1; the match to TRBD1 covers 8 bases. The CDR3 consists of 14 residues. V gave up 0 bases and J gave up 12 bases; unmatched junction bases: 10. Germline assignment: CDR1 SGHKS and CDR2 YYEKEE (reference sequence).

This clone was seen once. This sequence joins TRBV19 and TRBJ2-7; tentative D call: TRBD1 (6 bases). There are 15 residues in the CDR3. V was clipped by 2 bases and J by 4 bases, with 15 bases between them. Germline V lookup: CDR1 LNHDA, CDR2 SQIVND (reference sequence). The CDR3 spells CASSIRRGGPYEQYF. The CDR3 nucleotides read TGTGCCAGTAGTATACGCCGAGGGGGTCCGTACGAGCAGTACTTC.